The clone carrying this TCR beta chain was seen repeatedly, ten times or more. Its antigen is unknown. The sample originates from a study of T-cell reconstitution after alpha-beta-depleted transplantation in children. V lost 0 bases, J lost 4 bases, and 7 bases stayed unmatched. CDR3 length equals 17 residues. CDR1 MNHEY and CDR2 SVGAGI come from the germline V gene. Unique molecular identifiers were incorporated during preparation of the TCRbeta library. In TCRdb, the PCR reads were re-called with MiXCR into one record per CDR3 protein. Of approximately 630,000 distinct CDR3 sequences in the sample, about an eighth were seen once. Study-wide results and caveats: Counts and diversity of T cells one year after transplant came mostly from newly produced T cells. Reported findings indicate that, about two months after transplant, alpha-beta T cells came from several hundred expanded clones, which were derived from non-depleted graft cells.

This clonotype originated in a girl aged 2 to 9 with congenital amegakaryocytic thrombocytopenia, due to receive a stem cell transplant. Sample: PBMCs, taken before TCRalphabeta/CD19-depleted stem cell transplant. The chain is built from TRBV6-5 and TRBJ2-1; 9 positions match TRBD2. In DNA form, the CDR3 reads TGTGCCAGCAGTTACTCTCGACTAGCGGTAAATTACAATGAGCAGTTCTTC. The encoded protein is CASSYSRLAVNYNEQFF.